A single sample is the source of the 17 T cell receptor beta chains below, sequenced in a study of OX40 agonist ivuxolimab in advanced cancers. Data came from immunoSEQ multiplex PCR; TCRdb stores just in-frame clones and leaves some out. The sample lists roughly 82,000 clones, over 65% occurring once. The sequences come from CD4+ or CD8+ T cells sorted from blood, collected in a trial of the OX40 agonist ivuxolimab. All receptors come from an adult with an advanced solid tumor such as melanoma, head and neck, liver or kidney cancer.

The V and J genes are TRBV5-6 and TRBJ2-1; D ambiguous. This CDR3 comprises 13 residues. CDR1 and CDR2 (germline): SGHDT, YYEEEE. The V and J ends lost 2 bases and 5 bases respectively, with 8 bases between them. The chain's CDR3 is CASSFPPNNEQFF. In DNA, the CDR3 is TGTGCCAGCAGCTTTCCACCCAACAATGAGCAGTTCTTC.

This chain links TRBV30 with TRBJ1-3; possible D gene TRBD1, 6 bases. This CDR3 is built from 15 residues. From germline, CDR1 is GTSNPN and CDR2 SVGIG (reference sequence). V was trimmed by 0 bases and J by 1 base, leaving 10 bases between them. In DNA, the CDR3 is TGTGCCTGGAGTGTTAGGGGGTCTTCTGGAAACACCATATATTTT. It codes for CAWSVRGSSGNTIYF. Filled out from reference TRBV30 and TRBJ1-3, the complete variable domain reads SQTIHQWPATLVQPVGSPLSLECTVEGTSNPNLYWYRQAAGRGLQLLFYSVGIGQISSEVPQNLSASRPQDRQFILSSKKLLLSDSGFYLCAWSVRGSSGNTIYFGEGSWLTVV.

This clone was observed once. This chain links TRBV10-1 with TRBJ2-7; D call uncertain. V lost 10 bases and J lost 6, with 28 bases in between. Germline V gives CDR1 WNHNN, CDR2 SYGVQD (reference sequence). The CDR3 runs 16 residues. Here the CDR3 reads CATKRVDGRSMGEQYF. In DNA form, the CDR3 reads TGCGCCACTAAAAGGGTCGACGGCAGGTCCATGGGCGAGCAGTACTTC.

V is TRBV10-2 and J is TRBJ2-1; TRBD2 might be the D (5 bases). The germline gives CDR1 WSHSY, CDR2 SAAADI. Deletions cut 4 bases from V and 1 base from J, with 11 bases between. This CDR3 is 15 amino acids long. In DNA, the CDR3 is TGCGCCAGCAGTGGGAGGCGTAGGTCCTACAATGAGCAGTTCTTC. As protein: CASSGRRRSYNEQFF.

The V call is TRBV28, the J call TRBJ1-1, with D possibly TRBD1 on 5 matching bases. V was pared by 3 bases and J by 2 bases, with 13 bases between. The CDR3 covers 15 residues. Germline V CDR1 and CDR2: MDHEN, SYDVKM. The CDR3 spells CASSLGSQGNTEAFF. CDR3 bases: TGTGCCAGCAGTTTGGGATCCCAGGGAAACACTGAAGCTTTCTTT.

J is TRBJ2-1 and V is TRBV6-4; 11 bases align to TRBD2. V dropped 6 bases and J dropped 8; count of bases not matched to a gene: 9. This CDR3 spans 15 amino acids. The germline CDR1 and CDR2 sequences are MRHNA and SNTAGT. The CDR3 here is CASSVLAGGGYEQFF. DNA for the CDR3: TGTGCCAGCAGCGTTCTAGCGGGGGGCGGATATGAGCAGTTCTTC.

This chain links TRBV29-1 with TRBJ1-2; D is unresolved. This CDR3 has 15 amino acids. Looked up from germline, CDR1 is SQVTM and CDR2 is ANQGSEA. Trimming took 0 bases from V and 8 from J, leaving 19 bases between them. CDR3 amino acids: CSVEEVYVQAGGYTF. The CDR3 DNA is TGCAGCGTTGAAGAGGTATATGTTCAGGCTGGCGGCTACACCTTC.

This clone was detected only a few times. The J gene is TRBJ2-1, the V gene TRBV2; 9 nucleotides match TRBD2. The ends lost 8 bases at V and 4 bases at J; junction bases unmatched: 6. Germline CDR1 SNHLY, CDR2 FYNNEI. This CDR3 contains 14 residues. CDR3 sequence (DNA): TGTGCCAGCGAGCCGGGACTAGCTTACAATGAGCAGTTCTTC. Protein product: CASEPGLAYNEQFF.

This clone is labeled medium-sized (0.01 to 0.1%). The rearrangement links TRBV4-1 to TRBJ1-3; D unresolved. The V gene lost 4 bases and the J gene lost 0 bases, with 13 bases spanning the gap. The CDR3 has 16 residues. CDR1 MGHRA and CDR2 YSYEKL come from the germline V gene. DNA of the CDR3: TGCGCCAGCAGCCCGAGGACGATTCTCTCTGGAAACACCATATATTTT. Translating gives CASSPRTILSGNTIYF.

This sequence joins TRBV9 and TRBJ2-1; D not certain. Trimming removed 4 bases from V and 7 bases from J, with 12 bases in between. Germline CDR1 is SGDLS and CDR2 is YYNGEE. This CDR3 is 13 amino acids long. The CDR3: CASSPRPRNEQFF. The CDR3 DNA reads as TGTGCCAGCAGCCCTCGACCGAGGAATGAGCAGTTCTTC.

The rearrangement links TRBV9 to TRBJ1-2; 10 bases match TRBD1. J was trimmed by 1 base and V by 3 bases; bases with no gene match: 6. The CDR3 extends over 16 amino acids. Germline assignment: CDR1 SGDLS and CDR2 YYNGEE. In DNA, the CDR3 is TGTGCCAGCAGCGCAGCAGGACAGGGGGGTAACTATGGCTACACCTTC. Translation gives CASSAAGQGGNYGYTF.

The chain carries TRBV6-6 and TRBJ2-3; 7 bases match TRBD1. The CDR3 covers 12 residues. The V gene end was trimmed by 9 bases and the J gene end by 3 bases; junction bases not matched to a gene: 3. The V gene's germline CDR1 is MNHNY and CDR2 SVGAGI (reference sequence). CDR3 coding DNA: TGTGCCAGTACAGGGGAAACAGATACGCAGTATTTT. It translates to CASTGETDTQYF.

This clone showed up just once. As DNA, the CDR3 is TGTGCTAGTGGGGGATCTAGCGGTAGCACAGATACGCAGTATTTT. Translation: CASGGSSGSTDTQYF. V usage is TRBV12-5 and J usage is TRBJ2-3; 7 nucleotides agree with TRBD2. This CDR3 has 15 amino acids. The junction had 6 bases not matched to a gene; V was cut back by 6 bases and J by 0 bases. Looked up from germline, CDR1 is LGHNT and CDR2 is FRNRAP.

The chain employs TRBV19 and TRBJ1-2; TRBD1 agrees at 9 bases. Germline V gives CDR1 LNHDA, CDR2 SQIVND (reference sequence). CDR3 length equals 15 residues. V shed 5 bases, J shed 1 base, and the junction held 5 bases outside the gene matches. The CDR3 here is CASSLQGALNYGYTF. The CDR3, as DNA: TGTGCCAGTAGTCTACAGGGGGCCCTTAACTATGGCTACACCTTC.

The chain employs TRBV6-6 and TRBJ1-6, with 10 bases aligning to TRBD1. V trimming: 4 bases; J trimming: 9 bases; junction bases outside the gene matches: 3. From germline, CDR1 is MNHNY and CDR2 SVGAGI (reference sequence). The CDR3 spans 14 residues. The CDR3 coding sequence is TGTGCCAGCAGTTCCGGGACAGGGGTTTCACCCCTCCACTTT. Its protein is CASSSGTGVSPLHF.

V usage is TRBV5-1 and J usage is TRBJ2-7; a weak D match, TRBD1 (6 bases). Per the germline V gene, CDR1 is SGHRS and CDR2 is YFSETQ. This CDR3 has 14 residues. Trimming left V 4 bases short and J 6 bases short, with 17 bases between. CDR3 nucleotides: TGCGCCAGCAGCCAAAAACAGGGTTCTGCCGAGCAGTACTTC. Protein sequence: CASSQKQGSAEQYF.

With respect to this clone: The sample holds other DNA sequences that translate to the same CDR3. V gene TRBV14 combines with J gene TRBJ1-2; tentatively, D is TRBD1 (5 bases). CDR1 is SGHDN and CDR2 is FVKESK in the germline V gene. The CDR3 length is 14 residues. Trimming cost V 1 base and J 4 bases, with 10 bases left between them. The CDR3 sequence is CASSQGVGGYGYTF. The CDR3, as DNA: TGTGCCAGCAGCCAAGGCGTGGGGGGCTATGGCTACACCTTC.